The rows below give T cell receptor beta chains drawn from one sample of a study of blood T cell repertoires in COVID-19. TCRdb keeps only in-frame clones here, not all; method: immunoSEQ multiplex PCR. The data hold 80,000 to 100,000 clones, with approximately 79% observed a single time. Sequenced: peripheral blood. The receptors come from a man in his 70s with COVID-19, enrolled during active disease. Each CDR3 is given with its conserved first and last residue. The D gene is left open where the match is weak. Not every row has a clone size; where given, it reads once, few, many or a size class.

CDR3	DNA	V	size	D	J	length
CASSEGRGGETQYF	TGTGCCAGCAGTGAAGGCAGGGGTGGAGAGACCCAGTACTTC	TRBV2	-	-	TRBJ2-5	14
CASRRDRPGNTEAFF	TGTGCCAGCAGGAGGGACAGGCCCGGGAACACTGAAGCTTTCTTT	TRBV5-4	-	TRBD1	TRBJ1-1	15
CASSPGGSPYNEQFF	TGTGCCAGTAGCCCGGGCGGGAGTCCCTACAATGAGCAGTTCTTC	TRBV19	-	TRBD2	TRBJ2-1	15
CALSYQATRNSPLHF	TGTGCCTTATCGTACCAGGCAACTAGAAATTCACCCCTCCACTTT	TRBV30	many	-	TRBJ1-6	15
CASSQDLKRAGSEQYF	TGCGCCAGCAGCCAAGATCTTAAGCGGGCCGGCTCTGAGCAGTACTTC	TRBV4-3	-	-	TRBJ2-7	16
CASSPTGGSYNEQFF	TGTGCCAGCTCACCAACAGGGGGCTCCTACAATGAGCAGTTCTTC	TRBV18	-	TRBD1	TRBJ2-1	15
CASSPALGTDTQYF	TGTGCCAGCAGTCCCGCTCTAGGAACAGATACGCAGTATTTT	TRBV2	once	-	TRBJ2-3	14
CASSHSGGSQPQHF	TGTGCCAGCAGCCATTCAGGGGGCTCGCAGCCCCAGCATTTT	TRBV9	-	TRBD1	TRBJ1-5	14
CASSLWLTGGTDTQYF	TGTGCCAGCAGCTTATGGCTCACGGGAGGGACAGATACGCAGTATTTT	TRBV11-1	-	TRBD2	TRBJ2-3	16
CATSVPSGTGELFF	TGTGCCACCAGTGTCCCGAGTGGCACCGGGGAGCTGTTTTTT	TRBV24-1	-	-	TRBJ2-2	14
CASSLRGLSYNEQFF	TGTGCCAGTAGCCTCAGGGGGCTCTCCTACAATGAGCAGTTCTTC	TRBV19	-	TRBD1	TRBJ2-1	15
CASSLRGLSTDTQYF	TGTGCCAGCAGCCTCAGGGGGCTAAGCACAGATACGCAGTATTTT	TRBV5-5	-	TRBD1	TRBJ2-3	15
CASSPRVADVANTGELFF	TGTGCCAGCAGCCCGCGGGTAGCGGATGTCGCGAACACCGGGGAGCTGTTTTTT	TRBV7-8	-	-	TRBJ2-2	18
CASSYSMGSSNYGYTF	TGTGCCAGCAGTTACTCGATGGGCAGCTCTAACTATGGCTACACCTTC	TRBV6-5	once	-	TRBJ1-2	16
CAIAAGSEGNSPLHF	TGTGCCATCGCCGCCGGGTCCGAGGGTAATTCACCCCTCCACTTT	TRBV7-9	-	-	TRBJ1-6	15
CASSFPQGNSPLHF	TGTGCCAGCAGTTTCCCGCAGGGGAATTCACCCCTCCACTTT	TRBV27	-	-	TRBJ1-6	14
CASSYRGTTNQFF	TGTGCCAGCAGTTACCGCGGGACTACTAATCAGTTCTTC	TRBV6-5	-	TRBD2	TRBJ2-1	13
CASSYGRGLPSQETQYF	TGTGCCAGCAGTTATGGTCGAGGCCTACCCTCCCAAGAGACCCAGTACTTC	TRBV6-2/TRBV6-3	-	-	TRBJ2-5	17
CSAQNTEAFF	TGCAGCGCCCAGAACACTGAAGCTTTCTTT	TRBV29-1	-	-	TRBJ1-1	10
CASSVSGQTYEQYF	TGTGCCAGCAGCGTGTCGGGACAGACCTACGAGCAGTACTTC	TRBV9	-	TRBD1	TRBJ2-7	14
CASSAERLRNTEAFF	TGCGCCAGCAGCGCAGAGAGGTTGCGGAACACTGAAGCTTTCTTT	TRBV4-1	few	-	TRBJ1-1	15
CASVRMETGELFF	TGTGCCAGCGTAAGGATGGAGACCGGGGAGCTGTTTTTT	TRBV28	-	-	TRBJ2-2	13
CATSGRTGENTEAFF	TGTGCCACCAGTGGGAGGACAGGGGAGAACACTGAAGCTTTCTTT	TRBV24-1	-	TRBD1	TRBJ1-1	15
CASSVDQGLQPQHF	TGTGCCAGCAGCGTAGATCAAGGACTTCAGCCCCAGCATTTT	TRBV9	many	-	TRBJ1-5	14
CASTVQETQYF	TGTGCCAGTACGGTCCAAGAGACCCAGTACTTC	TRBV28	-	-	TRBJ2-5	11
CASSLTGVGTDTQYF	TGTGCCAGCAGCTTAACGGGAGTCGGCACAGATACGCAGTATTTT	TRBV7-3	-	-	TRBJ2-3	15
CASSSGGSGTDTQYF	TGTGCCAGCAGCTCGGGAGGGAGCGGGACAGATACGCAGTATTTT	TRBV7-2	-	TRBD2	TRBJ2-3	15
CASSYSWAQRSSPLHF	TGTGCCAGCAGTTACTCTTGGGCACAGCGGTCATCACCCCTCCACTTT	TRBV6-5	few	-	TRBJ1-6	16
CASRPSGETQYF	TGTGCCAGCAGGCCCTCCGGAGAGACCCAGTACTTC	TRBV6-5	once	-	TRBJ2-5	12
CASSSTLWGRTGIRYEQYF	TGTGCCAGCAGTTCGACATTATGGGGGCGTACGGGAATTAGGTACGAGCAGTACTTC	TRBV28	once	-	TRBJ2-7	19
CASSLVPGQETQYF	TGCGCCAGCAGCTTGGTTCCAGGTCAAGAGACCCAGTACTTC	TRBV5-1	-	-	TRBJ2-5	14
CASSEGDIDNEQFF	TGTGCCAGCAGTGAGGGGGACATTGACAATGAGCAGTTCTTC	TRBV2	-	-	TRBJ2-1	14
CASSLVAASSYNEQFF	TGTGCCAGCAGCTTGGTAGCGGCCAGCTCCTACAATGAGCAGTTCTTC	TRBV5-5	-	-	TRBJ2-1	16
CASRQRGGTDTQYF	TGTGCCAGCAGACAGAGGGGAGGAACAGATACGCAGTATTTT	TRBV6-5	-	-	TRBJ2-3	14
CASSLVPGQGIITNEKLFF	TGTGCCAGCAGCTTAGTACCGGGACAGGGGATTATAACTAATGAAAAACTGTTTTTT	TRBV7-2	-	TRBD1	TRBJ1-4	19
CASSPIASSTDTQYF	TGTGCCAGCTCACCAATAGCGTCTAGCACAGATACGCAGTATTTT	TRBV18	-	-	TRBJ2-3	15
CASSKLAAMTTDTQYF	TGCGCCAGCAGCAAACTAGCGGCCATGACCACAGATACGCAGTATTTT	TRBV5-1	-	TRBD2	TRBJ2-3	16
CASSPYPFVGTGELFF	TGTGCCAGCTCACCCTATCCGTTTGTTGGCACCGGGGAGCTGTTTTTT	TRBV18	-	-	TRBJ2-2	16
CASSRWTKPTGIPTYEQYF	TGTGCCAGCAGCCGATGGACTAAGCCAACGGGAATACCCACCTACGAGCAGTACTTC	TRBV12-1	-	-	TRBJ2-7	19
CASSHATPGLAGGKRGDTQYF	TGCGCCAGCAGCCACGCCACTCCGGGACTAGCGGGAGGGAAACGGGGAGATACGCAGTATTTT	TRBV4-1	-	TRBD2	TRBJ2-3	21
CASSLAGYQPQHF	TGTGCCAGCAGCTTGGCGGGTTACCAGCCCCAGCATTTT	TRBV5-6	-	-	TRBJ1-5	13
CSVSGGTGDTGELFF	TGCAGCGTCTCAGGGGGCACAGGGGACACCGGGGAGCTGTTTTTT	TRBV29-1	-	TRBD1	TRBJ2-2	15
CASTPFLSSYNEQFF	TGTGCCAGTACCCCGTTTCTGAGCTCCTACAATGAGCAGTTCTTC	TRBV19	-	-	TRBJ2-1	15
CATSDPRSSGNTIYF	TGTGCCACCAGTGATCCCCGTAGCTCTGGAAACACCATATATTTT	TRBV24-1	-	-	TRBJ1-3	15
CASNDERATQYF	TGTGCCAGCAATGACGAGCGGGCAACGCAGTATTTT	TRBV2	-	-	TRBJ2-3	12
CSAQNGQGRSTDTQYF	TGCAGCGCACAAAACGGACAGGGGCGGAGCACAGATACGCAGTATTTT	TRBV29-1	-	TRBD1	TRBJ2-3	16
CASSFRTGGRAFF	TGTGCCAGCAGCTTTCGGACAGGGGGCAGAGCTTTCTTT	TRBV7-8	-	TRBD1	TRBJ1-1	13
CASSPRDRGPRNQPQHF	TGTGCCAGTAGTCCCCGGGACAGGGGGCCTCGCAATCAGCCCCAGCATTTT	TRBV19	-	TRBD1	TRBJ1-5	17
CASSLSWGVGAFF	TGTGCCAGCAGTTTAAGTTGGGGGGTTGGAGCTTTCTTT	TRBV28	once	-	TRBJ1-1	13
CASSSRQGYEQYF	TGCGCCAGCAGCAGCCGACAGGGCTACGAGCAGTACTTC	TRBV4-3	-	TRBD1	TRBJ2-7	13
CASRPGGAGGINEQFF	TGTGCCAGCAGGCCCGGGGGGGCGGGAGGTATCAATGAGCAGTTCTTC	TRBV27	-	TRBD2	TRBJ2-1	16
CASSSGTGMNTEAFF	TGCGCCAGCAGCTCCGGGACAGGGATGAACACTGAAGCTTTCTTT	TRBV5-1	few	TRBD1	TRBJ1-1	15
CASSRGQGIADYTF	TGTGCCAGCTCTCGTGGACAGGGGATAGCTGACTACACCTTC	TRBV2	few	TRBD1	TRBJ1-2	14
CASRVMTVGEQYF	TGTGCCAGCAGGGTTATGACAGTCGGCGAGCAGTACTTC	TRBV12-3/TRBV12-4	-	-	TRBJ2-7	13